The 24 T cell receptor beta chains listed next were all sequenced from one sample in a study of OX40 agonist ivuxolimab in advanced cancers. Libraries were prepared by immunoSEQ multiplex PCR; TCRdb keeps only in-frame clonotypes and omits some of them. The repertoire has around 77,000 clones, roughly 92% of them found once; the top ten carry about 5%. Here the sequenced sample was CD4+ or CD8+ T cells sorted from blood, taken in a trial of the OX40 agonist ivuxolimab. The source is an adult with an advanced solid tumor such as melanoma, head and neck, liver or kidney cancer.

This rearrangement joins TRBV5-1 to TRBJ1-2; TRBD1 is a possible D gene (6 bases). V was trimmed by 0 bases and J by 7 bases, leaving 13 bases between them. The germline V gene encodes CDR1 SGHRS and CDR2 YFSETQ. This CDR3 spans 14 amino acids. CDR3 sequence reads: CASSLASGEAGYTF. The CDR3 DNA sequence: TGCGCCAGCAGCTTGGCTTCAGGGGAGGCTGGCTACACCTTC.

The V gene is TRBV18, the J gene TRBJ2-1; 11 nucleotides agree with TRBD2. Germline V gene lookup returns CDR1 KGHSH and CDR2 LQKENI. With 0 bases clipped from V and 6 bases from J, the junction kept 7 bases outside the gene matches. The CDR3 runs 17 residues. CDR3 sequence: CASSPPTSGVKGNEQFF. CDR3 in DNA: TGTGCCAGCTCACCACCGACTAGCGGGGTCAAAGGCAATGAGCAGTTCTTC.

V and J are TRBV9 and TRBJ2-7; D ambiguous. This CDR3 is built from 15 residues. Trimming took 2 bases from V and 6 from J, leaving 18 bases between them. Germline V CDR1 and CDR2: SGDLS, YYNGEE. The CDR3 region is CASSVSASKKAEQYF. For the CDR3, the DNA is TGTGCCAGCAGCGTTTCAGCGAGTAAGAAGGCCGAGCAGTACTTC.

V and J are TRBV21-1 and TRBJ1-1. TRBV21-1 is a recognized pseudogene. The CDR3 has 12 residues. DNA of the CDR3: TGTGCCAGCGCGCGGCTGGGCCCTGAAGCTTTCTTT. Residues: CASARLGPEAFF.

V is TRBV6-5 and J is TRBJ1-1, with a tentative D call TRBD1 (6 bases). This CDR3 region has 15 residues. Germline values: CDR1 MNHEY, CDR2 SVGAGI. V lost 3 bases and J lost 1, with 12 bases in between. This CDR3 is CASSYSRGGNTEAFF. CDR3 nucleotides: TGTGCCAGCAGTTATTCGAGGGGGGGGAACACTGAAGCTTTCTTT.

This clone was recorded only once. The chain joins TRBV28 to TRBJ2-5; D gene unclear. The CDR3 extends over 11 amino acids. Germline CDR1 reads MDHEN; CDR2 reads SYDVKM. V lost 2 bases, J lost 7 bases, and 5 bases lay in between. The CDR3 loop is CASSLMGTQYF. The CDR3 nucleotides are TGTGCCAGCAGTTTAATGGGGACCCAGTACTTC.

This chain connects TRBV6-5 to TRBJ2-3; tentative D call: TRBD2 (5 bases). Trimming shortened V by 6 bases and J by 5 bases, and 9 bases separated the two germline ends. The CDR3 spans 12 residues. From germline, CDR1 is MNHEY and CDR2 SVGAGI. CDR3 coding DNA: TGTGCCAGCAGATCTCGGGAAGATACGCAGTATTTT. It yields the protein CASRSREDTQYF.

V usage is TRBV7-3 and J usage is TRBJ2-3; 12 bases are shared with TRBD2. CDR3 length equals 15 residues. The J segment lost 3 bases and the V segment lost 3 bases, leaving 1 base of the junction unmatched. The germline gives CDR1 SGHTA, CDR2 FQGTGA. The CDR3 here is CASSLTSGRTDTQYF. CDR3 in DNA: TGTGCCAGCAGCTTGACTAGCGGGAGAACAGATACGCAGTATTTT. The variable domain in full, completed from reference TRBV7-3 and TRBJ2-3, reads GAGVSQTPSNKVTEKGKYVELRCDPISGHTALYWYRQSLGQGPEFLIYFQGTGAADDSGLPNDRFFAVRPEGSVSTLKIQRTERGDSAVYLCASSLTSGRTDTQYFGPGTRLTVL.

The chain couples TRBV5-8 to TRBJ2-2, with D perhaps TRBD1 (5 bases). Per germline, CDR1 SGHTS and CDR2 YDEGEE. Trimming shortened V by 1 base and J by 0 bases, and 10 bases separated the two germline ends. CDR3 length: 16 residues. The CDR3 spells CASSLRRGANTGELFF. The DNA of the CDR3 is TGTGCCAGCAGCTTGAGAAGGGGCGCGAACACCGGGGAGCTGTTTTTT.

The chain has TRBV28 and TRBJ2-6, with a tentative D call TRBD2 (5 bases). Per germline, CDR1 MDHEN and CDR2 SYDVKM. The V gene lost 4 bases and the J gene lost 0 bases, with 13 bases spanning the gap. The length of the CDR3 is 17 residues. The CDR3 is CASSSSATSSGANVLTF. As DNA, the CDR3 is TGTGCCAGCAGTTCCTCGGCAACTAGCTCTGGGGCCAACGTCCTGACTTTC. The full variable domain, its missing parts supplied by reference TRBV28 and TRBJ2-6, is DVKVTQSSRYLVKRTGEKVFLECVQDMDHENMFWYRQDPGLGLRLIYFSYDVKMKEKGDIPEGYSVSREKKERFSLILESASTNQTSMYLCASSSSATSSGANVLTFGAGSRLTVL.

This clone has only one observation. V usage is TRBV10-2 and J usage is TRBJ1-5; D remains ambiguous. The CDR3 is 15 residues long. V was cut by 7 bases and J by 4 bases, with 17 bases left in between. The germline gives CDR1 WSHSY, CDR2 SAAADI. The CDR3 sequence is CASKKENLKNQPQHF. In nucleotides, the CDR3 is TGCGCCAGCAAGAAAGAGAATTTAAAAAATCAGCCCCAGCATTTT.

The chain uses TRBV7-2 and TRBJ1-4, with D perhaps TRBD1 (5 bases). The V gene lost 4 bases and the J gene lost 8 bases, with 20 bases spanning the gap. This CDR3 region has 16 residues. CDR1 is SGHTA, CDR2 FQGNSA, per germline. CDR3 region: CASSSISGIVGEKLFF. CDR3 in DNA: TGTGCCAGCAGCTCAATCTCAGGGATAGTAGGCGAAAAACTGTTTTTT.

The genes are TRBV11-3 and TRBJ2-3, with D maybe TRBD2 (7 bases). This CDR3 spans 13 amino acids. Germline CDR1 and CDR2: SGHNT and YENEEA. The V gene lost 5 bases and the J gene lost 2 bases, with 8 bases spanning the gap. In DNA form, the CDR3 reads TGTGCCAGCAGCGGGGGGGCCACAGATACGCAGTATTTT. Its protein is CASSGGATDTQYF.

The table lists this clone with a count of one. The chain carries TRBV7-9 and TRBJ1-1; 7 bases agree with TRBD1. Trimming cost V 0 bases and J 5 bases; bases outside gene matches: 6. The CDR3 is made up of 15 amino acids. Germline loops: CDR1 SEHNR, CDR2 FQNEAQ (reference sequence). The CDR3 reads CASSLASGGSTEAFF. In nucleotides, the CDR3 is TGTGCCAGCAGCTTAGCCTCAGGGGGATCAACTGAAGCTTTCTTT.

The genes are TRBV5-4 and TRBJ2-2; D perhaps matches TRBD2 (6 bases). The germline V gene has CDR1 SGHNT and CDR2 YYREEE (reference sequence). This CDR3 region has 16 residues. With 4 bases removed from V and 2 bases from J, the gap between germline ends came to 15 bases. CDR3 residues: CASSTGTRLNTGELFF. The CDR3 DNA reads TGTGCCAGCAGCACCGGGACTCGGTTAAACACCGGGGAGCTGTTTTTT.

The V call is TRBV5-1, the J call TRBJ1-2, with no clear D. The CDR3 spans 14 residues. CDR1 is SGHRS, CDR2 YFSETQ, per germline. The V and J ends lost 1 base and 0 bases respectively, with 7 bases between them. CDR3 protein: CASSLFGTNYGYTF. CDR3 coding DNA: TGCGCCAGCAGCTTGTTCGGGACTAACTATGGCTACACCTTC. Drawing the rest from reference TRBV5-1 and TRBJ1-2, the complete variable domain is KAGVTQTPRYLIKTRGQQVTLSCSPISGHRSVSWYQQTPGQGLQFLFEYFSETQRNKGNFPGRFSGRQFSNSRSEMNVSTLELGDSALYLCASSLFGTNYGYTFGSGTRLTVV.

In DNA form, the CDR3 reads TGTGCCAGCACCGAGGGGGGTCTAGCGGGACAGGAGCAGTACTTC. Residues: CASTEGGLAGQEQYF. The chain employs TRBV7-8 and TRBJ2-7, with 9 bases identical to TRBD2. Germline assignment: CDR1 SGHVS and CDR2 FQNEAQ. The length of the CDR3 is 15 residues. V was pared by 7 bases and J by 7 bases, with 14 bases of the junction left unmatched.

The chain recombines TRBV7-2 with TRBJ1-1, with 8 bases aligning to TRBD1. CDR3 length: 16 residues. With V trimmed by 3 bases and J by 7 bases, 13 bases remained unmatched. CDR1 is SGHTA and CDR2 is FQGNSA in the germline V gene. The CDR3 DNA sequence: TGTGCCAGCAGCTTCACACTGACCCGGGACAGGCATGAAGCTTTCTTT. This translates into CASSFTLTRDRHEAFF. The complete variable domain, with remaining parts taken from reference TRBV7-2 and TRBJ1-1, reads GAGVSQSPSNKVTEKGKDVELRCDPISGHTALYWYRQSLGQGLEFLIYFQGNSAPDKSGLPSDRFSAERTGGSVSTLTIQRTQQEDSAVYLCASSFTLTRDRHEAFFGQGTRLTVV.

V usage is TRBV15 and J usage is TRBJ1-2; D gene ambiguous. The CDR3 loop spans 15 amino acids. Germline V gives CDR1 LNHNV, CDR2 YYDKDF (reference sequence). Deletions cut 0 bases from V and 5 bases from J, with 13 bases between. The CDR3 coding sequence is TGTGCCACCAGCAGAGATGTTGGGTCTTTGTATGGCTACACCTTC. Its protein product is CATSRDVGSLYGYTF.

J is TRBJ1-4 and V is TRBV30; weak D call: TRBD1 (6 bases). The CDR3 extends over 13 amino acids. Germline assignment: CDR1 GTSNPN and CDR2 SVGIG (reference sequence). Between the trimmed V and J ends, which lost 3 bases and 7 bases, there was a span of 12 bases. CDR3: CAWRAGAIEKLFF. The DNA of the CDR3 is TGTGCCTGGAGAGCAGGGGCGATTGAAAAACTGTTTTTT.

The gene calls are TRBV15 and TRBJ1-5; D unclear. The CDR3 covers 15 residues. Germline CDR1 LNHNV, CDR2 YYDKDF (reference sequence). V shed 4 bases and J shed 2 bases, with 12 bases lying between them. The CDR3 here is CATSIEDAGNQPQHF. The CDR3 nucleotides are TGTGCCACCAGCATCGAAGACGCTGGCAATCAGCCCCAGCATTTT.

V is TRBV5-1 and J is TRBJ2-2; no clear D gene. The CDR3 has 13 residues. Per the germline V gene, CDR1 is SGHRS and CDR2 is YFSETQ. The V end lost 3 bases, the J end lost 6 bases, and 9 bases lay between the germline ends. The DNA for the CDR3 is TGCGCCAGCAGCTCGGGTTCGTCCGGGGAGCTGTTTTTT. This sequence encodes CASSSGSSGELFF.

The CDR3 nucleotides are TGTGCCAGCTCACCACTTAGGGGCACAGATACGCAGTATTTT. Translating it yields CASSPLRGTDTQYF. The chain carries TRBV18 and TRBJ2-3; D is unresolved. The CDR3 is 14 amino acids. V was pared by 1 base and J by 1 base, with 6 bases between. Germline loops: CDR1 KGHSH, CDR2 LQKENI.

This clone ranks as large (0.1 to 1%). The chain is built from TRBV7-9 and TRBJ2-7; 8 nucleotides align to TRBD2. V was pared by 7 bases and J by 5 bases, with 13 bases of the junction left unmatched. Germline loops: CDR1 SEHNR, CDR2 FQNEAQ (reference sequence). The CDR3 is 15 residues long. CDR3: CASTATSAQAHEQYF. In DNA, the CDR3 is TGTGCCAGCACGGCGACTAGCGCACAAGCCCACGAGCAGTACTTC.